These 30 T cell receptor beta chains came from one sample sequenced in a study of Ad26.COV2.S vaccination and SARS-CoV-2 variants. The assay was immunoSEQ multiplex PCR, and TCRdb's table has in-frame clones only and misses some. In the table there are 350,000 to 500,000 clones, around 90% of which are singletons. Specified treatment: roughly 19 received Ad26.COV2.S at low or high dose, single or two shots; 5 received placebo; per-sample allocation not given. Specimens were obtained on day 63 following the first vaccine or placebo injection. This specimen consisted of peripheral blood, obtained in a trial of Ad26.COV2.S vaccine versus placebo. The receptors were sampled from a person between 18 and 65 years old who received the Ad26.COV2.S COVID-19 vaccine or a placebo.

The chain couples TRBV27 to TRBJ2-5; no reliable D call. In germline, CDR1 is MNHEY, CDR2 SMNVEV (reference sequence). This CDR3 has 14 residues. Trimming left V 4 bases short and J 0 bases short, with 9 bases between. The CDR3 spells CASSSFPYQETQYF. CDR3 nucleotide sequence: TGTGCCAGCAGTTCCTTTCCCTACCAAGAGACCCAGTACTTC.

The chain links TRBV10-2 to TRBJ2-5, with TRBD2 identical over 9 bases. The CDR3 consists of 15 residues. The ends lost 7 bases at V and 2 bases at J; junction bases unmatched: 8. Germline V gene lookup returns CDR1 WSHSY and CDR2 SAAADI. CDR3 nucleotide sequence: TGCGCCAGCACCCCGGTAGCGGGAGTGCAAGAGACCCAGTACTTC. Translated, it gives CASTPVAGVQETQYF.

This chain connects TRBV3-1 (or the pseudogene TRBV3-2) to TRBJ1-5, with TRBD1 matching 7 bases. The CDR3 runs 18 residues. Germline values: CDR1 LGHDT, CDR2 YNNKEL (reference sequence). V lost 0 bases to trimming and J lost 0 bases; unmatched junction nucleotides: 8. The DNA of the CDR3 is TGTGCCAGCAGCCAAGAGGGAGGGGGCATACATAGCAATCAGCCCCAGCATTTT. This sequence encodes CASSQEGGGIHSNQPQHF.

About this clone: The junction departs from germline at one end; a sequencing error may be responsible. This chain joins TRBV7-7 and TRBJ2-2, with 7 bases lining up with TRBD1. The CDR3 length is 16 residues. Germline CDR1 reads SSHAT; CDR2 reads FNYEAQ (reference sequence). The DNA for the CDR3 is TGTGCTAGCAGCCCACAAGGGGGCCTTAACACCGGGGAGCTGTTTTTT. This codes for CASSPQGGLNTGELFF. Full variable domain (missing parts from reference TRBV7-7 and TRBJ2-2): GAGVSQSPRYKVTKRGQDVTLRCDPISSHATLYWYQQALGQGPEFLTYFNYEAQPDKSGLPSDRFSAERPEGSISTLTIQRTEQRDSAMYRCASSPQGGLNTGELFFGEGSRLTVL.

The chain uses TRBV5-1 and TRBJ2-1, with TRBD2 matching over 9 bases. The CDR3 covers 15 residues. CDR1 SGHRS and CDR2 YFSETQ come from the germline V gene. V trimming: 5 bases; J trimming: 4 bases; junction bases outside the gene matches: 7. The CDR3 bases are TGCGCCAGCAGGGGTAGCGGGAGTGGGTACAATGAGCAGTTCTTC. Its protein product is CASRGSGSGYNEQFF.

This chain uses TRBV6-5 with TRBJ1-6; D remains unclear. Germline CDR1 MNHEY, CDR2 SVGAGI. This CDR3 is built from 14 residues. The germline V and J ends were trimmed by 6 bases and 5 bases, with 11 bases remaining between them. The CDR3 loop reads CASSPSADNSPLHF. CDR3 bases: TGTGCCAGCAGCCCCTCGGCCGATAATTCACCCCTCCACTTT.

The rearrangement joins TRBV14 to TRBJ2-6; no firm D call. The CDR3 is 14 amino acids. Germline V lookup: CDR1 SGHDN, CDR2 FVKESK. V was trimmed by 3 bases and J by 0 bases, leaving 3 bases between them. CDR3: CASSHISGANVLTF. Written as DNA, the CDR3 is TGTGCCAGCAGCCACATCTCTGGGGCCAACGTCCTGACTTTC. The full variable domain, in which reference TRBV14 and TRBJ2-6 provide the parts outside the CDR3, is EAGVTQFPSHSVIEKGQTVTLRCDPISGHDNLYWYRRVMGKEIKFLLHFVKESKQDESGMPNNRFLAERTGGTYSTLKVQPAELEDSGVYFCASSHISGANVLTFGAGSRLTVL.

The V and J genes are TRBV7-6 and TRBJ2-3; D remains unclear. The CDR3 sequence is 16 residues long. V gave up 1 base and J gave up 3 bases, with 14 bases separating them. Germline V gives CDR1 SGHVS, CDR2 FNYEAQ. CDR3 coding DNA: TGTGCCAGCAGCTTAGTAGCCGGGCGCCGAACAGATACGCAGTATTTT. It is translated as CASSLVAGRRTDTQYF.

This clone was counted only a few times. The chain's CDR3 is CAWKKTTYEQYF. CDR3 DNA: TGTGCCTGGAAAAAAACGACCTACGAGCAGTACTTC. The chain couples TRBV30 to TRBJ2-7; no clear D gene. There are 12 residues in the CDR3. Trimming cost V 4 bases and J 2 bases, with 9 bases left between them. Germline lookup yields CDR1 GTSNPN and CDR2 SVGIG (reference sequence).

The chain combines TRBV6-2 or TRBV6-3 with TRBJ2-2; 9 bases map to TRBD2. V lost 4 bases to trimming and J lost 4 bases; unmatched junction nucleotides: 7. The CDR3 is made up of 16 amino acids. CDR1 MNHEY and CDR2 SVGEGT come from the germline V gene. CDR3 in DNA: TGTGCCAGCAGTTGGCCGGGACTAGCTACCACCGGGGAGCTGTTTTTT. It is translated as CASSWPGLATTGELFF.

This clone has a single count. The chain couples TRBV5-4 to TRBJ2-1; D is perhaps TRBD1 (6 bases). With 4 bases removed from V and 4 bases from J, the gap between germline ends came to 15 bases. The CDR3 loop spans 15 amino acids. CDR1 is SGHNT, CDR2 YYREEE, per germline (reference sequence). The CDR3 loop is CASSPTRQDYNEQFF. In DNA, the CDR3 is TGTGCCAGCAGCCCAACCCGACAGGATTACAATGAGCAGTTCTTC.

This clone showed up just once. The chain joins TRBV2 to TRBJ2-3; no clear D. This CDR3 is built from 12 residues. Between the trimmed V and J ends, which lost 3 bases and 9 bases, there was a span of 10 bases. CDR1 SNHLY and CDR2 FYNNEI come from the germline V gene. DNA for the CDR3: TGTGCCAGCAGTGAGCGGCGCCGAACGCAGTATTTT. This encodes CASSERRRTQYF.

This clone showed up just once. The rearrangement uses TRBV6-5 and TRBJ1-4; 12 positions agree with TRBD1. With 6 bases clipped from V and 6 bases from J, the junction kept 5 bases outside the gene matches. The CDR3 is 15 amino acids. Germline CDR1 is MNHEY and CDR2 is SVGAGI. The CDR3 loop reads CASRKGQGADEKLFF. Here the CDR3 DNA reads TGTGCCAGCAGGAAGGGACAGGGGGCGGATGAAAAACTGTTTTTT.

This chain joins TRBV28 and TRBJ1-3, with TRBD1 as a possible D gene (5 bases). CDR3 length: 15 residues. Looked up from germline, CDR1 is MDHEN and CDR2 is SYDVKM. Trimming took off 8 bases at V and 0 bases at J, with 14 bases between the two ends. CDR3 sequence reads: CASALGVNSGNTIYF. The CDR3 DNA reads TGTGCCAGCGCCCTGGGGGTAAACTCTGGAAACACCATATATTTT. The whole variable domain, filled in from reference TRBV28 and TRBJ1-3, reads DVKVTQSSRYLVKRTGEKVFLECVQDMDHENMFWYRQDPGLGLRLIYFSYDVKMKEKGDIPEGYSVSREKKERFSLILESASTNQTSMYLCASALGVNSGNTIYFGEGSWLTVV.

V and J are TRBV18 and TRBJ2-5; D unclear. Germline CDR1 and CDR2: KGHSH and LQKENI. The V end lost 3 bases, the J end lost 4 bases, and 12 bases lay between the germline ends. This CDR3 region has 14 residues. The CDR3 reads CASSPLDGVETQYF. CDR3 bases: TGTGCCAGCTCACCCTTGGACGGTGTAGAGACCCAGTACTTC.

This clone has more than one count but fewer than ten. The chain has TRBV5-1 and TRBJ1-1; possible D gene TRBD1, 6 bases. V lost 0 bases and J lost 5, with 14 bases in between. The CDR3 has 15 amino acids. Germline values: CDR1 SGHRS, CDR2 YFSETQ. Here the CDR3 reads CASSLEGGRETEAFF. CDR3 bases: TGCGCCAGCAGCTTGGAAGGGGGGCGGGAGACTGAAGCTTTCTTT. The full variable domain, completed using reference TRBV5-1 and TRBJ1-1, is KAGVTQTPRYLIKTRGQQVTLSCSPISGHRSVSWYQQTPGQGLQFLFEYFSETQRNKGNFPGRFSGRQFSNSRSEMNVSTLELGDSALYLCASSLEGGRETEAFFGQGTRLTVV.

The chain carries TRBV5-4 and TRBJ1-1; TRBD1 is a possible D gene (6 bases). The CDR3 runs 15 residues. Trimming removed 0 bases at V and 1 base at J, with 10 bases between. Germline values: CDR1 SGHNT, CDR2 YYREEE (reference sequence). In DNA, the CDR3 is TGTGCCAGCAGCTTGGGGGGGACAACGAACACTGAAGCTTTCTTT. This translates into CASSLGGTTNTEAFF.

The rearrangement uses TRBV6-5 and TRBJ2-7; the match to TRBD2 covers 8 bases. Germline trimming cut 4 bases from V and 3 bases from J; bases unmatched to any gene: 2. Germline assignment: CDR1 MNHEY and CDR2 SVGAGI. The CDR3 runs to 13 residues. Here the CDR3 DNA reads TGTGCCAGCAGTTCCAGCGGGAGCTACGAGCAGTACTTC. It specifies CASSSSGSYEQYF.

The J gene is TRBJ1-1, the V gene TRBV7-9; possibly TRBD1 for D (5 bases). CDR1 is SEHNR, CDR2 FQNEAQ, per germline (reference sequence). V was trimmed by 3 bases and J by 0 bases, leaving 11 bases between them. The CDR3 sequence is 15 residues long. The CDR3 DNA reads as TGTGCCAGCAGCTTCCCGACAGCCATGAACACTGAAGCTTTCTTT. This translates into CASSFPTAMNTEAFF.

Regarding this clone: The same CDR3 can be traced to other DNA sequences in this sample. J is TRBJ1-1 and V is TRBV18, with D hard to call. The V gene's germline CDR1 is KGHSH and CDR2 LQKENI. The CDR3 is 12 residues long. V dropped 3 bases and J dropped 2 bases, with 4 bases sitting between them. CDR3 in DNA: TGTGCCAGCTCACCTACAAACACTGAAGCTTTCTTT. Translated: CASSPTNTEAFF. The variable domain in full, completed from reference TRBV18 and TRBJ1-1, reads NAGVMQNPRHLVRRRGQEARLRCSPMKGHSHVYWYRQLPEEGLKFMVYLQKENIIDESGMPKERFSAEFPKEGPSILRIQQVVRGDSAAYFCASSPTNTEAFFGQGTRLTVV.

V usage is TRBV24-1 and J usage is TRBJ2-5; 11 bases map to TRBD2. The germline V gene has CDR1 KGHDR and CDR2 SFDVKD. The ends lost 6 bases at V and 5 bases at J; junction bases unmatched: 13. This CDR3 comprises 17 residues. The CDR3 DNA sequence: TGTGCCACCAGTCCGGGACTAGCGGCTCCCTCACGGGAGACCCAGTACTTC. Protein product: CATSPGLAAPSRETQYF.

The chain recombines TRBV4-3 with TRBJ2-3; 9 positions agree with TRBD2. V was pared by 0 bases and J by 2 bases, with 3 bases of the junction left unmatched. CDR3 length equals 16 residues. Germline CDR1 reads LGHNA; CDR2 reads YSLEER. The CDR3 sequence is CASSQDASGTTDTQYF. The DNA for the CDR3 is TGCGCCAGCAGCCAAGATGCTAGCGGGACCACAGATACGCAGTATTTT.

CDR3 region: CASSLSGQGPGSPLHF. The CDR3 DNA sequence: TGTGCCAGCAGTTTATCGGGACAGGGGCCTGGGTCACCCCTCCACTTT. The chain combines TRBV27 with TRBJ1-6; TRBD1 agrees at 10 bases. V was pared by 0 bases and J by 10 bases, with 6 bases of the junction left unmatched. Per the germline V gene, CDR1 is MNHEY and CDR2 is SMNVEV (reference sequence). The CDR3 spans 16 residues.

This clone was counted a single time. The gene calls are TRBV12-3 or TRBV12-4 and TRBJ2-7; D is unclear. The CDR3 covers 12 residues. V lost 8 bases to trimming and J lost 0 bases, with 8 bases between them. CDR3 sequence (DNA): TGTGCCAGCGGCTGGAGCTCCTACGAGCAGTACTTC. This encodes CASGWSSYEQYF.

The rearrangement uses TRBV12-3 or TRBV12-4 and TRBJ1-2, with D possibly matching TRBD1 (5 bases). V was clipped by 7 bases and J by 2 bases, with 11 bases between them. There are 13 residues in the CDR3. The CDR3 protein is CASTRRQNYGYTF. In DNA form, the CDR3 reads TGTGCCAGCACCCGGAGACAGAACTATGGCTACACCTTC.

The CDR3 here is CASSSNLPWADLSYNEQFF. In nucleotides, the CDR3 is TGTGCCAGCAGCTCCAACCTCCCTTGGGCAGACCTCTCCTACAATGAGCAGTTCTTC. The V and J genes are TRBV7-2 and TRBJ2-1; D call uncertain. The V and J ends lost 4 bases and 0 bases respectively, with 22 bases between them. This CDR3 has 19 amino acids. The germline CDR1 and CDR2 sequences are SGHTA and FQGNSA. The entire variable domain, with the rest obtained from reference TRBV7-2 and TRBJ2-1, is as follows: GAGVSQSPSNKVTEKGKDVELRCDPISGHTALYWYRQSLGQGLEFLIYFQGNSAPDKSGLPSDRFSAERTGGSVSTLTIQRTQQEDSAVYLCASSSNLPWADLSYNEQFFGPGTRLTVL.

This chain connects TRBV5-8 to TRBJ1-5; a weak D match, TRBD1 (5 bases). The CDR3 is made up of 15 amino acids. The germline V gene encodes CDR1 SGHTS and CDR2 YDEGEE. Between the trimmed V and J ends, which lost 7 bases and 5 bases, there was a span of 19 bases. CDR3 bases: TGTGCCAGCTCCGGGGCTGTAACATGGGATCAGCCCCAGCATTTT. It yields the protein CASSGAVTWDQPQHF.

This clone showed up just once. The chain uses TRBV10-3 and TRBJ2-5; 14 bases match TRBD2. This CDR3 spans 18 amino acids. Trimming removed 3 bases from V and 4 bases from J; junction bases left unmatched: 10. Per the germline V gene, CDR1 is ENHRY and CDR2 is SYGVKD. The CDR3 protein is CAISDYAVTSGRGETQYF. CDR3 bases: TGTGCCATCAGTGACTATGCGGTGACTAGCGGGAGGGGAGAGACCCAGTACTTC.

The rearrangement joins TRBV19 to TRBJ2-1; a weak D match, TRBD2 (6 bases). Germline V gene lookup returns CDR1 LNHDA and CDR2 SQIVND (reference sequence). The CDR3 has 12 residues. V lost 6 bases and J lost 8, with 11 bases in between. Here the CDR3 DNA reads TGTGCCAGTAGACCGGAGGGGTATGAGCAGTTCTTC. It specifies CASRPEGYEQFF.

This clone was recorded only once. The V call is TRBV7-2, the J call TRBJ2-5; TRBD2 is a possible D gene (6 bases). Germline V lookup: CDR1 SGHTA, CDR2 FQGNSA. Deletions cut 1 base from V and 9 bases from J, with 15 bases between. The CDR3 is 14 amino acids. For the CDR3, the DNA is TGTGCCAGCAGCTTAGGGATCGGGGGACTGGCCCAGTACTTC. Amino acid sequence: CASSLGIGGLAQYF.